One and the same sample provided the 8 T cell receptor beta chains below, sequenced in a study of CD8+ T cells in alopecia areata. Noted treatment: oral pan-JAK inhibitor, 5-10 mg twice daily. In each case, RNA was isolated and then reverse transcribed into cDNA as the sequencing template. Sequencing was performed with immunoSEQ multiplex PCR; in TCRdb, only in-frame clones are kept and a portion is missing. The repertoire consists of fewer than 100,000 clones, with over 70% occurring once and the leading ten covering approximately 15%. The sequencing used CD8+ T cells sorted from blood, collected at week 44, from a patient treated with tofacitinib. These receptors came from a human donor with alopecia areata.

The rearrangement links TRBV7-9 to TRBJ2-7; D may be TRBD2 (6 bases). The CDR3 covers 17 residues. Germline loops: CDR1 SEHNR, CDR2 FQNEAQ (reference sequence). The V end lost 5 bases, the J end lost 6 bases, and 26 bases lay between the germline ends. The CDR3 region has the DNA TGTGCCAGCAGCCCACGGATTATGGGCGGGGAGCTCGGCGAGCAGTACTTC. Its protein is CASSPRIMGGELGEQYF.

This clone has only a few counts. The chain uses TRBV6-6 and TRBJ2-3; no clear D. The V gene lost 7 bases and the J gene lost 1 base, with 15 bases spanning the gap. The CDR3 contains 15 residues. Germline loops: CDR1 MNHNY, CDR2 SVGAGI (reference sequence). CDR3 in DNA: TGTGCCAGCAACGACGGGCTTGGAGGCACAGATACGCAGTATTTT. This codes for CASNDGLGGTDTQYF.

The chain joins TRBV9 to TRBJ2-1; TRBD2 is a possible D gene (6 bases). Germline V CDR1 and CDR2: SGDLS, YYNGEE. The CDR3 is 16 amino acids. Trimming removed 4 bases from V and 0 bases from J, with 14 bases in between. This chain's CDR3 is CASSTTGGASYNEQFF. CDR3 DNA sequence: TGTGCCAGCAGCACGACGGGCGGGGCCTCCTACAATGAGCAGTTCTTC. The variable domain in full, with the rest retrieved from reference TRBV9 and TRBJ2-1, is DSGVTQTPKHLITATGQRVTLRCSPRSGDLSVYWYQQSLDQGLQFLIQYYNGEERAKGNILERFSAQQFPDLHSELNLSSLELGDSALYFCASSTTGGASYNEQFFGPGTRLTVL.

The gene calls are TRBV29-1 and TRBJ2-1; the match to TRBD2 covers 9 bases. Germline loops: CDR1 SQVTM, CDR2 ANQGSEA. The CDR3 is 14 residues long. The junction had 9 bases not matched to a gene; V was cut back by 4 bases and J by 8 bases. The CDR3, as DNA: TGCAGCGTTGCTGGGCGGGGGGGCCATCATGAGCAGTTCTTC. Translated: CSVAGRGGHHEQFF.

The CDR3 protein is CSVVSPYGYTF. The CDR3 DNA follows: TGCAGCGTTGTAAGCCCCTATGGCTACACCTTC. This chain links TRBV29-1 with TRBJ1-2, with D unresolved. The V end was cut by 4 bases, the J end by 4 bases, with 7 bases between. Germline assignment: CDR1 SQVTM and CDR2 ANQGSEA. The length of the CDR3 is 11 residues. Together with reference TRBV29-1 and TRBJ1-2, the CDR3 gives the full variable domain: SAVISQKPSRDICQRGTSLTIQCQVDSQVTMMFWYRQQPGQSLTLIATANQGSEATYESGFVIDKFPISRPNLTFSTLTVSNMSPEDSSIYLCSVVSPYGYTFGSGTRLTVV.

V gene TRBV4-3 combines with J gene TRBJ1-1; D may be TRBD1 (5 bases). This CDR3 is built from 16 residues. Trimming took 0 bases from V and 8 from J, leaving 19 bases between them. Germline V gene lookup returns CDR1 LGHNA and CDR2 YSLEER. The CDR3 DNA reads TGCGCCAGCAGCCAAGATCGGGTTTCATGGGGGAAAGAAGCTTTCTTT. It yields the protein CASSQDRVSWGKEAFF.

The rearrangement links TRBV14 to TRBJ2-7; either TRBD1 or TRBD2 may supply D (5 bases each). Germline V gene sequence: CDR1 SGHDN, CDR2 FVKESK. The CDR3 consists of 14 residues. The V end lost 0 bases, the J end lost 5 bases, and 11 bases lay between the germline ends. The CDR3 here is CASSQDSRGHEQYF. The CDR3 nucleotides are TGTGCCAGCAGCCAAGACTCCCGGGGCCACGAGCAGTACTTC.

The chain couples TRBV7-9 to TRBJ1-1, with a tentative D call TRBD1 (6 bases). This CDR3 is 16 amino acids long. Germline values: CDR1 SEHNR, CDR2 FQNEAQ (reference sequence). V lost 5 bases to trimming and J lost 1 base, with 17 bases between them. CDR3 DNA sequence: TGTGCCAGCAGCCCTGTGGGGGCAGGGACGAACACTGAAGCTTTCTTT. This gives the protein CASSPVGAGTNTEAFF.